The 22 T cell receptor beta chains reported below all come from one sample, sequenced in a study of T cell responses to AZD1222 COVID-19 vaccine. Clones were read by immunoSEQ multiplex PCR, and TCRdb kept only the in-frame ones, dropping some. The data show about 190,000 clones, over 80% seen once. Sample: peripheral blood, taken on day 0 of AZD1222 vaccination. All receptors come from an adult in good health.

V usage is TRBV3-1 (or the pseudogene TRBV3-2) and J usage is TRBJ1-1; no reliable D call. In germline, CDR1 is LGHDT, CDR2 YNNKEL (reference sequence). The CDR3 has 13 amino acids. V lost 4 bases, J lost 4 bases, and 10 bases lay in between. CDR3 residues: CASSPFGSTEAFF. CDR3 coding DNA: TGTGCCAGCAGCCCCTTCGGCAGCACTGAAGCTTTCTTT.

V usage is TRBV19 and J usage is TRBJ1-1; a possible D gene is TRBD1 (5 bases). The CDR3 is 16 amino acids. Germline CDR1 is LNHDA and CDR2 is SQIVND (reference sequence). The germline V and J ends were trimmed by 5 bases and 2 bases, with 18 bases remaining between them. CDR3 protein: CASSQGTGTVNTEAFF. The CDR3 DNA reads TGTGCCAGTAGTCAAGGAACCGGGACGGTAAACACTGAAGCTTTCTTT.

The chain uses TRBV28 and TRBJ2-3; 11 bases align to TRBD2. The CDR3 spans 16 residues. Germline lookup yields CDR1 MDHEN and CDR2 SYDVKM. Unmatched junction bases numbered 8, after V lost 6 bases and J lost 3 bases. The chain's CDR3 is CASRGASGGTTDTQYF. For the CDR3, the DNA is TGTGCCAGCAGAGGGGCTAGCGGGGGGACGACAGATACGCAGTATTTT.

The chain employs TRBV29-1 and TRBJ2-7; D may be TRBD1 (6 bases). Deletions cut 5 bases from V and 3 bases from J, with 17 bases between. Germline V CDR1 and CDR2: SQVTM, ANQGSEA. The CDR3 spans 14 residues. The CDR3 nucleotides are TGCAGCGTTCAAATGGTACAGGGCCACTACGAGCAGTACTTC. Protein product: CSVQMVQGHYEQYF.

V is TRBV10-1 and J is TRBJ2-5; 7 positions match TRBD1. The CDR3 loop spans 13 amino acids. The germline gives CDR1 WNHNN, CDR2 SYGVQD (reference sequence). J gave up 2 bases and V 5 bases, and 2 bases lay outside the gene matches. The CDR3 region is CASSPGQQETQYF. The CDR3 DNA reads as TGCGCCAGCAGTCCGGGACAGCAAGAGACCCAGTACTTC.

As concerns this clone: This sample also contains other DNA sequences that code for the same CDR3. The V gene is TRBV28, the J gene TRBJ1-5; D is uncertain. Trimming shortened V by 6 bases and J by 4 bases, and 7 bases separated the two germline ends. Germline V gene data show CDR1 as MDHEN and CDR2 as SYDVKM. This CDR3 spans 12 amino acids. The chain's CDR3 is CASRTGNQPQHF. The DNA of the CDR3 is TGTGCCAGCAGAACGGGAAATCAGCCCCAGCATTTT.

To note about this clone: Other nucleotide sequences from this sample produce the same CDR3. V usage is TRBV18 and J usage is TRBJ1-1; D remains ambiguous. V dropped 3 bases and J dropped 6 bases, with 8 bases sitting between them. The CDR3 spans 12 residues. Germline lookup yields CDR1 KGHSH and CDR2 LQKENI. As DNA, the CDR3 is TGTGCCAGCTCACCCGGAAGAGCTGAAGCTTTCTTT. This encodes CASSPGRAEAFF. The whole variable domain, remainder taken from reference TRBV18 and TRBJ1-1, is NAGVMQNPRHLVRRRGQEARLRCSPMKGHSHVYWYRQLPEEGLKFMVYLQKENIIDESGMPKERFSAEFPKEGPSILRIQQVVRGDSAAYFCASSPGRAEAFFGQGTRLTVV.

Remarks on this clone: Different DNA sequences within this sample yield the same CDR3. The chain carries TRBV27 and TRBJ2-6, with D perhaps TRBD2 (5 bases). Trimming pared 2 bases from V and 9 bases from J, leaving 11 bases between. CDR1 and CDR2 (germline): MNHEY, SMNVEV (reference sequence). The CDR3 sequence is 14 residues long. Written as DNA, the CDR3 is TGTGCCAGCAGTTTAGGTGGAAGCGGCAACGTCCTGACTTTC. Its protein is CASSLGGSGNVLTF.

The rearrangement joins TRBV28 to TRBJ1-1; a possible D gene is TRBD1 (5 bases). The CDR3 spans 14 residues. CDR1 is MDHEN and CDR2 is SYDVKM in the germline V gene. The V end lost 5 bases, the J end lost 1 base, and 11 bases lay between the germline ends. CDR3 in DNA: TGTGCCAGCAGTCCACAGGTTGGGAACACTGAAGCTTTCTTT. Protein: CASSPQVGNTEAFF.

This sequence joins TRBV6-1 and TRBJ1-5; the D is unclear. This CDR3 region has 14 residues. The germline CDR1 and CDR2 sequences are MNHNS and SASEGT. V gave up 1 base and J gave up 6 bases, with 10 bases separating them. The CDR3 DNA is TGTGCCAGCAGTGAAGGCGATGGTGGTCAGCCCCAGCATTTT. Residues: CASSEGDGGQPQHF.

The genes are TRBV19 and TRBJ2-7, with 8 nucleotides matching TRBD1. Germline CDR1 reads LNHDA; CDR2 reads SQIVND (reference sequence). V lost 0 bases to trimming and J lost 2 bases; unmatched junction nucleotides: 3. CDR3 length equals 15 residues. The CDR3 DNA follows: TGTGCCAGTAGTATAGATGGCAGGGGGCCCTACGAGCAGTACTTC. Protein: CASSIDGRGPYEQYF. The whole variable domain, filled in from reference TRBV19 and TRBJ2-7, reads DGGITQSPKYLFRKEGQNVTLSCEQNLNHDAMYWYRQDPGQGLRLIYYSQIVNDFQKGDIAEGYSVSREKKESFPLTVTSAQKNPTAFYLCASSIDGRGPYEQYFGPGTRLTVT.

Only a few counts were recorded for this clone. The CDR3 sequence is CASSQSTRGPYEQYF. The CDR3 nucleotides are TGTGCCAGCAGCCAGAGTACAAGGGGCCCCTACGAGCAGTACTTC. V usage is TRBV3-1 (or the pseudogene TRBV3-2) and J usage is TRBJ2-7; possibly TRBD1 for D (5 bases). Trimming removed 3 bases from V and 2 bases from J, with 14 bases in between. The germline V gene has CDR1 LGHDT and CDR2 YNNKEL (reference sequence). This CDR3 is 15 amino acids long.

V gene TRBV11-3 combines with J gene TRBJ1-1; D is possibly TRBD1 (5 bases). The germline V and J ends were trimmed by 5 bases and 7 bases, with 17 bases remaining between them. The CDR3 has 14 amino acids. In germline, CDR1 is SGHNT, CDR2 YENEEA. This chain's CDR3 is CASSRERGTGEAFF. The DNA for the CDR3 is TGTGCCAGCAGCCGCGAGCGGGGGACCGGTGAAGCTTTCTTT.

The chain carries TRBV27 and TRBJ1-2; 8 bases map to TRBD1. Germline lookup yields CDR1 MNHEY and CDR2 SMNVEV (reference sequence). Losses at the gene ends were 6 bases for V and 3 bases for J; bases not matched to a gene: 6. The CDR3 contains 14 residues. The CDR3 here is CASRSQGAYYGYTF. CDR3 coding DNA: TGTGCCAGCAGATCCCAGGGGGCTTACTATGGCTACACCTTC.

The chain links TRBV13 to TRBJ2-1, with a tentative D call TRBD2 (7 bases). CDR3 length equals 19 residues. Trimming removed 7 bases from V and 0 bases from J, with 25 bases in between. In germline, CDR1 is PRHDT, CDR2 FYEKMQ (reference sequence). CDR3 region: CASKRGGGAIISSYNEQFF. The CDR3 DNA is TGTGCCAGCAAGAGGGGCGGGGGCGCCATTATCAGCTCCTACAATGAGCAGTTCTTC.

V is TRBV6-5 and J is TRBJ1-1, with no clear D. Trimming shortened V by 0 bases and J by 4 bases, and 12 bases separated the two germline ends. CDR3 size: 15 residues. Germline V gene sequence: CDR1 MNHEY, CDR2 SVGAGI. As DNA, the CDR3 is TGTGCCAGCAGTTACTCCCCCTCGGCGGCCACTGAAGCTTTCTTT. It translates to CASSYSPSAATEAFF.

A few counts support this clone. Other DNA sequences in this specimen translate into the identical CDR3. V is TRBV15 and J is TRBJ2-7; D is perhaps TRBD1 (5 bases). V dropped 0 bases and J dropped 7 bases, with 10 bases sitting between them. CDR3 length: 13 residues. Germline V gene sequence: CDR1 LNHNV, CDR2 YYDKDF (reference sequence). The CDR3 is CATSRDRGREQYF. The CDR3 nucleotides are TGTGCCACCAGCAGAGATAGGGGTAGGGAGCAGTACTTC.

The rearrangement joins TRBV7-8 to TRBJ1-2, with D unclear. The CDR3 sequence is 14 residues long. In germline, CDR1 is SGHVS, CDR2 FQNEAQ. The V end was cut by 3 bases, the J end by 6 bases, with 14 bases between. The CDR3 DNA is TGTGCCAGCAGCTTGTTTGGGCGCGAGGATGGCTACACCTTC. This codes for CASSLFGREDGYTF.

The CDR3: CATRKGSTDTQYF. The CDR3 DNA is TGTGCCACCAGGAAGGGGAGCACAGATACGCAGTATTTT. This chain joins TRBV24-1 and TRBJ2-3; tentatively, D is TRBD1 (5 bases). V lost 7 bases, J lost 0 bases, and 7 bases lay in between. The CDR3 totals 13 residues. Germline V gives CDR1 KGHDR, CDR2 SFDVKD.

J is TRBJ1-4 and V is TRBV6-2 or TRBV6-3; D may be TRBD1 (5 bases). The CDR3 sequence is 17 residues long. The germline V gene encodes CDR1 MNHEY and CDR2 SVGEGT. V lost 2 bases and J 4 bases, leaving 17 bases between the germline ends. CDR3 in DNA: TGTGCCAGCAGTTACCCCCAGGGCCAATGGGATAATGAAAAACTGTTTTTT. This translates into CASSYPQGQWDNEKLFF.

This chain connects TRBV6-6 to TRBJ2-3; 9 nucleotides align to TRBD1. This CDR3 comprises 15 residues. V was pared by 2 bases and J by 4 bases, with 4 bases of the junction left unmatched. CDR1 and CDR2 from the germline V gene are MNHNY and SVGAGI (reference sequence). The CDR3 loop reads CASSYETGGPDTQYF. CDR3 DNA sequence: TGTGCCAGCAGTTACGAGACAGGGGGTCCAGATACGCAGTATTTT.

V is TRBV15 and J is TRBJ1-6, with D tentatively TRBD1 (6 bases). This CDR3 region has 14 residues. V lost 6 bases and J 10 bases, leaving 16 bases between the germline ends. Germline V gene sequence: CDR1 LNHNV, CDR2 YYDKDF (reference sequence). CDR3 sequence reads: CATRTQGGESPLHF. For the CDR3, the DNA is TGTGCCACCAGGACACAGGGAGGAGAATCACCCCTCCACTTT.